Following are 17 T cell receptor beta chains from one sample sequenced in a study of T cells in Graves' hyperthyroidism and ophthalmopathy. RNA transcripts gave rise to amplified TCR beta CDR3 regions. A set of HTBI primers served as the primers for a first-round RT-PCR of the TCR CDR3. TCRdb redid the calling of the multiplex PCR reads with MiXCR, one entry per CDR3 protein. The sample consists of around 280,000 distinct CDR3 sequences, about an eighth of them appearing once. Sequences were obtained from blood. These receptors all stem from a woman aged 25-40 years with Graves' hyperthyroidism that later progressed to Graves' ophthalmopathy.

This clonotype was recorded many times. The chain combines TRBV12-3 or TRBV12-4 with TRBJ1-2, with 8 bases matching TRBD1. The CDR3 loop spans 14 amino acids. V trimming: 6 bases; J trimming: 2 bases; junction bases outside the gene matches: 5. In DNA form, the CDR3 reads TGTGCCAGCAGCAGACAGGGGAAGAACTATGGCTACACCTTC. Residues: CASSRQGKNYGYTF.

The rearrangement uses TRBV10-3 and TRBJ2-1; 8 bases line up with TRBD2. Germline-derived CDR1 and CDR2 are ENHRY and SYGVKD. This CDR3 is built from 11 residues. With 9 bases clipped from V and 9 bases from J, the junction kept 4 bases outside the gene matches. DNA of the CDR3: TGTGCCATAACTAGCGGAGGTGAGCAGTTCTTC. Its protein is CAITSGGEQFF.

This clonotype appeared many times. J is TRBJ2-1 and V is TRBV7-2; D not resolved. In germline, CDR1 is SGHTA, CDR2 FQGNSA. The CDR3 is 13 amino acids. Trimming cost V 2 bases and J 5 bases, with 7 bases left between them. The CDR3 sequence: CASSLFRDNEQFF. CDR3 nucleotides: TGTGCCAGCAGCTTATTCCGGGACAATGAGCAGTTCTTC.

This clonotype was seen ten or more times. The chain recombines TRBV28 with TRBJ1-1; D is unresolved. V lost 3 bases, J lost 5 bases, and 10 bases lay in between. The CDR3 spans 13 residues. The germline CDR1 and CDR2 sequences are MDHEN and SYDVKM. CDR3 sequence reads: CASSFAPGTEAFF. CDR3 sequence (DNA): TGTGCCAGCAGTTTTGCCCCTGGGACTGAAGCTTTCTTT.

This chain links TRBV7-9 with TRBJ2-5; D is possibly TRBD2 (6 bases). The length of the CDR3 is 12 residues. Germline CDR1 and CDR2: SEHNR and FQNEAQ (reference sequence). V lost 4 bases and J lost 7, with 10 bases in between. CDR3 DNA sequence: TGTGCCAGCAGCTGGGACTTAGGGACCCAGTACTTC. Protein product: CASSWDLGTQYF. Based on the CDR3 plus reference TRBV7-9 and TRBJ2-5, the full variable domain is DTGVSQNPRHKITKRGQNVTFRCDPISEHNRLYWYRQTLGQGPEFLTYFQNEAQLEKSRLLSDRFSAERPKGSFSTLEIQRTEQGDSAMYLCASSWDLGTQYFGPGTRLLVL.

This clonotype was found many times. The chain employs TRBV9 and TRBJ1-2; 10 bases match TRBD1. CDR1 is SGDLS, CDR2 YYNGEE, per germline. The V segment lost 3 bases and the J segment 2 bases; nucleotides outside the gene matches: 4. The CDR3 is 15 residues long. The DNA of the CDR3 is TGTGCCAGCAGCGCGGGACAGGGGATAAACTATGGCTACACCTTC. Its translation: CASSAGQGINYGYTF.

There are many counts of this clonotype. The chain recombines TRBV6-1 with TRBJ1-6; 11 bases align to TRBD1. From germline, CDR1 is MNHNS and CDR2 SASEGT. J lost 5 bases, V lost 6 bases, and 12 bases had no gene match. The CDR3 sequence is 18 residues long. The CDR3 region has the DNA TGTGCCAGCAGAGCTGGACAGGGGGCGTTTGTGGATAATTCACCCCTCCACTTT. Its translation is CASRAGQGAFVDNSPLHF.

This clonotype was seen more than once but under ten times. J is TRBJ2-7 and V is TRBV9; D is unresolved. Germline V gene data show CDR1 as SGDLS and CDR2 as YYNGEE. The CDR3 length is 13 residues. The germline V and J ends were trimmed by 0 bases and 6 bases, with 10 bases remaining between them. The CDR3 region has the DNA TGTGCCAGCAGCGTAGTCCCAGGCGGCGAGCAGTACTTC. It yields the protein CASSVVPGGEQYF.

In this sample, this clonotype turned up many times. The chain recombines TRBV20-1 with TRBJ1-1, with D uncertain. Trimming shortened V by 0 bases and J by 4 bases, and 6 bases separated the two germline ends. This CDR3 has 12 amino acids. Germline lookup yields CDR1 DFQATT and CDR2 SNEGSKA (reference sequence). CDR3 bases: TGCAGTGCTAGAGAGGGAGGCACTGAAGCTTTCTTT. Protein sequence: CSAREGGTEAFF.

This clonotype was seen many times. The CDR3 reads CSANTGGGYGYTF. The CDR3 DNA is TGCAGTGCCAACACGGGAGGGGGTTATGGCTACACCTTC. The rearrangement uses TRBV20-1 and TRBJ1-2; D is perhaps TRBD1 (6 bases). The CDR3 covers 13 residues. The germline V gene has CDR1 DFQATT and CDR2 SNEGSKA (reference sequence). Deletions cut 6 bases from V and 5 bases from J, with 16 bases between.

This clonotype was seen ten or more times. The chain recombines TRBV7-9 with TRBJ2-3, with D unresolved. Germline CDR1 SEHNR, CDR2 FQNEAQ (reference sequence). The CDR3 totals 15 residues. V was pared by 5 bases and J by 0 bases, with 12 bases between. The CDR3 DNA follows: TGTGCCAGCAGCCTATATTCCGGGAGCACAGATACGCAGTATTTT. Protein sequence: CASSLYSGSTDTQYF.

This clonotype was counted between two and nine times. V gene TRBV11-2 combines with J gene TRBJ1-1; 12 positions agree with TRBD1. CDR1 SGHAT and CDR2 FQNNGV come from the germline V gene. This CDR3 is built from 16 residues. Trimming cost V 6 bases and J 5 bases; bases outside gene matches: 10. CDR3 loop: CASSYSRDRGLTEAFF. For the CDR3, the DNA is TGTGCCAGCAGTTACTCCCGGGACAGGGGGCTTACTGAAGCTTTCTTT.

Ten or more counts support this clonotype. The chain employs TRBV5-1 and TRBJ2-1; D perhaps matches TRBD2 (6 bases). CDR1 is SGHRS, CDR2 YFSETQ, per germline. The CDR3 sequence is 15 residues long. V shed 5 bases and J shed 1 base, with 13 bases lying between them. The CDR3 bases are TGCGCCAGCAGTCGTGCGGGGACGTCCTACAATGAGCAGTTCTTC. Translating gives CASSRAGTSYNEQFF.

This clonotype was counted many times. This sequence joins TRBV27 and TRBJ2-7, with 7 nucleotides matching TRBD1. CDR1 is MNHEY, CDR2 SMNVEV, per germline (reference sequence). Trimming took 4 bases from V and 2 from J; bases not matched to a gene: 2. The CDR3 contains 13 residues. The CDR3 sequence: CASSWGQTYEQYF. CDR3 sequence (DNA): TGTGCCAGCAGTTGGGGACAGACCTACGAGCAGTACTTC.

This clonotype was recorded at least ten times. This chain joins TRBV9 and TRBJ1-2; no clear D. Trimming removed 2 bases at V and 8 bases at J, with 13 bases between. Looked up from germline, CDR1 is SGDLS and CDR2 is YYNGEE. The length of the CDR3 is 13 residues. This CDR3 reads CASSVENWGGYTF. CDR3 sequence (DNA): TGTGCCAGCAGCGTCGAGAATTGGGGAGGCTACACCTTC.

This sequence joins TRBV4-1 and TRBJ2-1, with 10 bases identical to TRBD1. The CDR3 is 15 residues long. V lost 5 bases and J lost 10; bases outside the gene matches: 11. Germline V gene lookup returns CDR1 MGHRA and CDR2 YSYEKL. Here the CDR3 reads CASSSGQGGTYEQFF. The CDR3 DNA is TGCGCCAGCAGCTCTGGACAGGGGGGGACCTACGAGCAGTTCTTC.

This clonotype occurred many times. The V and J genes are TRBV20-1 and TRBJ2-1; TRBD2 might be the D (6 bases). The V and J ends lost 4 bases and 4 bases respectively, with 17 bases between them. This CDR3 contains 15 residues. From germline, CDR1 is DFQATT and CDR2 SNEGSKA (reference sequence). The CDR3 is CSAIFRELGYNEQFF. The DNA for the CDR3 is TGCAGTGCTATTTTCCGGGAGTTGGGGTACAATGAGCAGTTCTTC.